This is a list of T cell receptor beta chains from one sample in a study of OX40 agonist ivuxolimab in advanced cancers. Assay: immunoSEQ multiplex PCR; the TCRdb copy retains only in-frame clones and omits some. Here the sample spans around 46,000 clones, roughly 85% being singletons. The sample in question was CD4+ or CD8+ T cells sorted from blood, obtained in a trial of the OX40 agonist ivuxolimab. The receptors derive from an adult with an advanced solid tumor such as melanoma, head and neck, liver or kidney cancer. Both conserved end residues are trimmed from each CDR3. D genes are given only for firm matches.

v_call d_call cdr3_aa
TRBV6-1 TRBD2 ASSTGTSARGQF
TRBV30 . AWSVATAIDTGELF
TRBV5-1 TRBD1 ASSLQTGGGSGANVLT
TRBV5-1 . ASSLGFTGELF
TRBV4-3 TRBD2 ASSQDPASGGADTQY
TRBV6-6 TRBD2 ASSASGSSYNEQF
TRBV9 TRBD2 ASEGTSGDMGNEQF
TRBV5-1 TRBD2 ASSLSTSGVTDTQY
TRBV7-9 . ASSLIQGSYNEQF
TRBV27 TRBD2 ASSLAGVVYNEQF
TRBV10-2 TRBD1 ASHRDRGPQETQY